Reported below is one T cell receptor (beta chain). This specimen belongs to a study of blood T cell repertoires in COVID-19. Background on the study: Whether acute or convalescent, the COVID-19 samples came from the United States, Italy and Spain. PBMCs, B-cell-depleted T cells, or T cells were the source of the cDNA or gDNA that made up the material.

V was trimmed by 3 bases and J by 8 bases, leaving 8 bases between them. This CDR3 is built from 13 residues. Here immunoSEQ multiplex PCR was the method, and the copy in TCRdb shows in-frame clones only, minus some. The table has over 120,000 clones, roughly four fifths seen once. The TCR originated in a woman aged 55 to 70 with acute or convalescent COVID-19. Sample: peripheral blood. The chain couples TRBV12-3 or TRBV12-4 to TRBJ1-6; possibly TRBD1 for D (6 bases). The CDR3 is CASSFGGDSPLHF. The CDR3 bases are TGTGCCAGCAGTTTTGGGGGCGATTCACCCCTCCACTTT.